The 9 T cell receptor beta chains listed next were all sequenced from one sample in a study of tumor-infiltrating lymphocytes in localized non-small cell lung cancer. Sequenced by immunoSEQ multiplex PCR; TCRdb stores in-frame clones only, minus some. Here the sample spans thousands of clones, 58% being singletons. The sequencing sample was made of uninvolved lung tissue not adjacent to the tumor. The receptor set was obtained from a human donor with non-small cell lung cancer.

V gene TRBV9 combines with J gene TRBJ2-7, with TRBD1 matching over 9 bases. The CDR3 covers 15 residues. Unmatched junction bases numbered 6, after V lost 0 bases and J lost 5 bases. CDR1 is SGDLS, CDR2 YYNGEE, per germline. The CDR3 region is CASSVGGTGSHEQYF. The CDR3 DNA reads TGTGCCAGCAGCGTAGGGGGGACAGGGTCCCACGAGCAGTACTTC.

V is TRBV6-5 and J is TRBJ2-5, with 8 bases lining up with TRBD1. V was pared by 5 bases and J by 4 bases, with 3 bases of the junction left unmatched. Germline CDR1 and CDR2: MNHEY and SVGAGI. The CDR3 is 13 residues long. The CDR3 region has the DNA TGTGCCAGCAGTACCGGACAGGGAGAGACCCAGTACTTC. It codes for CASSTGQGETQYF.

This clone was seen more than once but under ten times. The J gene is TRBJ2-7, the V gene TRBV7-9; 13 bases map to TRBD2. Germline V gives CDR1 SEHNR, CDR2 FQNEAQ (reference sequence). Trimming cost V 4 bases and J 3 bases; bases outside gene matches: 6. The CDR3 is 16 amino acids. The CDR3 region is CASSSRTSGRHYEQYF. Written as DNA, the CDR3 is TGTGCCAGCAGCTCACGGACTAGCGGGAGACACTACGAGCAGTACTTC.

A few counts support this clone. The V gene is TRBV15, the J gene TRBJ2-7; D gene unclear. Trimming removed 0 bases from V and 5 bases from J, with 11 bases in between. This CDR3 is 14 amino acids long. From germline, CDR1 is LNHNV and CDR2 YYDKDF (reference sequence). In DNA form, the CDR3 reads TGTGCCACCAGCAGAGATACAGTAAACAACGAGCAGTACTTC. Residues: CATSRDTVNNEQYF.

This chain uses TRBV4-3 with TRBJ1-5; D ambiguous. Germline loops: CDR1 LGHNA, CDR2 YSLEER. The CDR3 contains 15 residues. Deletions cut 0 bases from V and 6 bases from J, with 12 bases between. CDR3 DNA sequence: TGCGCCAGCAGCCAAGACGGCTCAGGTAGTCAGCCCCAGCATTTT. Amino acids: CASSQDGSGSQPQHF.

This chain joins TRBV30 and TRBJ1-2; D unclear. The germline gives CDR1 GTSNPN, CDR2 SVGIG (reference sequence). This CDR3 comprises 14 residues. Trimming stripped 0 bases from V and 3 bases from J, with 11 bases between. CDR3 region: CAWSVRPSDYGYTF. CDR3 DNA: TGTGCCTGGAGTGTACGACCGTCTGACTATGGCTACACCTTC.

CDR3 DNA sequence: TGTGCCAGTAAAGGTTCGCGCGGGCGGGATAATGCCGGGGAGCTGTTTTTT. This codes for CASKGSRGRDNAGELFF. The chain carries TRBV19 and TRBJ2-2, with D possibly being TRBD2 (6 bases). V lost 7 bases to trimming and J lost 6 bases, with 24 bases between them. In germline, CDR1 is LNHDA, CDR2 SQIVND (reference sequence). The CDR3 runs to 17 residues.

The chain carries TRBV9 and TRBJ2-2; no definite D call. This CDR3 is built from 13 residues. V lost 3 bases, J lost 3 bases, and 6 bases lay in between. CDR1 and CDR2 (germline): SGDLS, YYNGEE. CDR3 in amino acids: CASSAGDTGELFF. CDR3 sequence (DNA): TGTGCCAGCAGCGCCGGAGACACCGGGGAGCTGTTTTTT.

This clone was seen a handful of times. Here the CDR3 DNA reads TGTGCCAGCAGCTCCACCGGGACAGGGGGCAATCAGCCCCAGCATTTT. This translates into CASSSTGTGGNQPQHF. The rearrangement uses TRBV7-9 and TRBJ1-5; 10 bases fit TRBD1. Germline lookup yields CDR1 SEHNR and CDR2 FQNEAQ (reference sequence). There are 16 residues in the CDR3. J gave up 2 bases and V 4 bases, and 5 bases lay outside the gene matches.